This T cell receptor (beta chain) was identified during a study of T cells in Graves' hyperthyroidism and ophthalmopathy. This clonotype showed up just a few times. What was amplified from RNA transcripts were TCR beta CDR3 regions. TCR CDR3 regions were first amplified by RT-PCR with HTBI primers. TCRdb used MiXCR to reprocess the multiplex PCR reads, holding one entry per CDR3 protein. The sample contains some 690,000 distinct CDR3 sequences, roughly a sixth of which appear only once. This CDR3 contains 15 residues. The V gene's germline CDR1 is SGHTA and CDR2 FQGNSA. The germline V and J ends were trimmed by 0 bases and 0 bases, with 6 bases remaining between them.

The receptor comes from a man between 45 and 60 years old with Graves' hyperthyroidism. Material: blood. The rearrangement uses TRBV7-2 and TRBJ2-4; D uncertain. The CDR3 is CASSLALVAKNIQYF. The CDR3 nucleotides read TGTGCCAGCAGCTTAGCGCTTGTAGCCAAAAACATTCAGTACTTC.